Listed below are T cell receptor beta chains from one sample, sequenced in a study of T cells after yellow fever vaccination. MiXCR, applied by TCRdb to the 5' RACE reads, yields one record per CDR3 protein. The sample contains just over 300,000 distinct CDR3 sequences, 3% to 4.5% of which appear only once. The specimen was PBMCs, collected on the day of the yellow fever booster vaccination. The receptors were sampled from a man younger than 35 who received the YFV17D yellow fever vaccine. CDR3s include the opening cysteine and the closing phenylalanine or tryptophan. The D gene is left open where the match is weak. Expanded clones are given a class, and other clones once, few, many or no size at all.

clone size: few; D gene: NA; V gene: TRBV7-2; J gene: TRBJ2-2; CDR3 protein: CASSARHTGELFF; CDR3 DNA: TGTGCCAGCAGCGCCAGGCACACCGGGGAGCTGTTTTTT
clone size: few; D gene: NA; V gene: TRBV20-1; J gene: TRBJ1-1; CDR3 protein: CSARDNENTEAFF; CDR3 DNA: TGCAGTGCTAGAGACAACGAGAACACTGAAGCTTTCTTT
clone size: many; D gene: NA; V gene: TRBV12-3/TRBV12-4; J gene: TRBJ2-3; CDR3 protein: CASTAGSTDTQYF; CDR3 DNA: TGTGCCAGCACGGCGGGGAGCACAGATACGCAGTATTTT
clone size: NA; D gene: NA; V gene: TRBV6-5; J gene: TRBJ1-2; CDR3 protein: CASSYSRVSYGYTF; CDR3 DNA: TGTGCCAGCAGTTACTCGAGGGTATCCTATGGCTACACCTTC
clone size: many; D gene: TRBD2; V gene: TRBV7-2; J gene: TRBJ2-7; CDR3 protein: CASNAGTSGLYEQYF; CDR3 DNA: TGTGCCAGCAACGCCGGGACTAGCGGACTCTACGAGCAGTACTTC
clone size: few; D gene: TRBD1; V gene: TRBV4-1; J gene: TRBJ2-7; CDR3 protein: CASSQETGGLRYF; CDR3 DNA: TGCGCCAGCAGCCAAGAAACAGGGGGCTTGAGGTACTTC
clone size: many; D gene: NA; V gene: TRBV7-9; J gene: TRBJ2-5; CDR3 protein: CASSLVGAPQETQYF; CDR3 DNA: TGTGCCAGCAGCTTAGTGGGGGCACCCCAAGAGACCCAGTACTTC
clone size: many; D gene: NA; V gene: TRBV6-1; J gene: TRBJ2-5; CDR3 protein: CASSEVGETQYF; CDR3 DNA: TGTGCCAGCAGTGAAGTGGGAGAGACCCAGTACTTC
clone size: many; D gene: NA; V gene: TRBV6-5; J gene: TRBJ1-1; CDR3 protein: CASSYDRNTEAFF; CDR3 DNA: TGTGCCAGCAGTTATGACAGGAACACTGAAGCTTTCTTT
clone size: few; D gene: NA; V gene: TRBV5-5; J gene: TRBJ1-1; CDR3 protein: CASSSPRGVNTEAFF; CDR3 DNA: TGTGCCAGCAGCTCCCCTAGGGGAGTGAACACTGAAGCTTTCTTT
clone size: NA; D gene: NA; V gene: TRBV5-1; J gene: TRBJ2-2; CDR3 protein: CASSLPQAGELFF; CDR3 DNA: TGCGCCAGCAGCTTGCCACAGGCCGGGGAGCTGTTTTTT
clone size: NA; D gene: NA; V gene: TRBV7-6; J gene: TRBJ2-1; CDR3 protein: CASSHLGVADEQFF; CDR3 DNA: TGTGCCAGCAGCCACCTGGGGGTGGCCGATGAGCAGTTCTTC
clone size: few; D gene: NA; V gene: TRBV7-2; J gene: TRBJ2-7; CDR3 protein: CASSPRGTSYEQYF; CDR3 DNA: TGTGCCAGCAGCCCCCGGGGCACCTCCTACGAGCAGTACTTC
clone size: NA; D gene: TRBD1; V gene: TRBV9; J gene: TRBJ1-6; CDR3 protein: CASSSRDRVSYNSPLHF; CDR3 DNA: TGTGCCAGCAGCTCCCGGGACAGGGTATCCTATAATTCACCCCTCCACTTT
clone size: few; D gene: NA; V gene: TRBV5-1; J gene: TRBJ2-3; CDR3 protein: CASSLGTLTDTQYF; CDR3 DNA: TGCGCCAGCAGCTTGGGGACCCTCACAGATACGCAGTATTTT
clone size: many; D gene: NA; V gene: TRBV5-6; J gene: TRBJ2-1; CDR3 protein: CASSLYPGHNEQFF; CDR3 DNA: TGTGCCAGCAGCTTGTATCCGGGACACAATGAGCAGTTCTTC
clone size: few; D gene: TRBD2; V gene: TRBV12-3/TRBV12-4; J gene: TRBJ2-1; CDR3 protein: CASSFSSGGGDEQFF; CDR3 DNA: TGTGCCAGCAGTTTTAGTAGCGGGGGCGGGGATGAGCAGTTCTTC
clone size: many; D gene: NA; V gene: TRBV7-9; J gene: TRBJ2-3; CDR3 protein: CASSLGAPIVSDTQYF; CDR3 DNA: TGTGCCAGCAGCTTAGGTGCGCCTATAGTATCGGATACGCAGTATTTT
clone size: many; D gene: TRBD1; V gene: TRBV5-5; J gene: TRBJ2-5; CDR3 protein: CASSFPTGVDETQYF; CDR3 DNA: TGTGCCAGCAGCTTCCCAACAGGGGTAGACGAGACCCAGTACTTC
clone size: many; D gene: TRBD2; V gene: TRBV9; J gene: TRBJ2-1; CDR3 protein: CASSVRTSGGAGEQFF; CDR3 DNA: TGTGCCAGCAGCGTTAGGACTAGCGGGGGGGCCGGTGAGCAGTTCTTC
clone size: NA; D gene: NA; V gene: TRBV29-1; J gene: TRBJ2-5; CDR3 protein: CSVERTVVQETEYF; CDR3 DNA: TGCAGCGTTGAAAGGACAGTCGTGCAAGAGACCGAGTACTTC
clone size: many; D gene: NA; V gene: TRBV6-6; J gene: TRBJ1-6; CDR3 protein: CASSSGANSPLHF; CDR3 DNA: TGTGCCAGCAGTTCAGGGGCAAATTCACCCCTCCACTTT
clone size: few; D gene: NA; V gene: TRBV7-2; J gene: TRBJ2-7; CDR3 protein: CASSSFYYEQYF; CDR3 DNA: TGTGCCAGCAGCTCCTTTTACTACGAGCAGTACTTC
clone size: few; D gene: NA; V gene: TRBV5-1; J gene: TRBJ1-1; CDR3 protein: CASSLLQGPSEAFF; CDR3 DNA: TGCGCCAGCAGCTTGTTGCAGGGCCCGTCTGAAGCTTTCTTT
clone size: many; D gene: NA; V gene: TRBV12-3/TRBV12-4; J gene: TRBJ1-2; CDR3 protein: CASSRQVGGYTF; CDR3 DNA: TGTGCCAGCAGCCGACAGGTGGGGGGCTACACCTTC
clone size: NA; D gene: NA; V gene: TRBV5-1; J gene: TRBJ2-5; CDR3 protein: CASSLGVSAGQQETQYF; CDR3 DNA: TGCGCCAGCAGCTTGGGTGTTAGTGCGGGACAGCAAGAGACCCAGTACTTC
clone size: NA; D gene: TRBD1; V gene: TRBV6-2/TRBV6-3; J gene: TRBJ2-5; CDR3 protein: CASSYGLSRQGGATQYF; CDR3 DNA: TGTGCCAGCAGTTACGGGCTCTCCCGACAGGGCGGTGCGACCCAGTACTTC
clone size: NA; D gene: NA; V gene: TRBV12-3/TRBV12-4; J gene: TRBJ1-1; CDR3 protein: CASSLWTAEAFF; CDR3 DNA: TGTGCCAGCAGTTTATGGACAGCCGAAGCTTTCTTT
clone size: many; D gene: NA; V gene: TRBV12-3/TRBV12-4; J gene: TRBJ1-2; CDR3 protein: CASLARSRGYTF; CDR3 DNA: TGTGCCAGCCTCGCTCGAAGCAGGGGCTACACCTTC
clone size: once; D gene: NA; V gene: TRBV6-1; J gene: TRBJ2-1; CDR3 protein: CASSLGGALKEQFF; CDR3 DNA: TGTGCCAGCAGCCTCGGGGGAGCCTTAAAAGAGCAGTTCTTC
clone size: few; D gene: NA; V gene: TRBV3-1; J gene: TRBJ2-7; CDR3 protein: CASSASWQSYEQYF; CDR3 DNA: TGTGCCAGCAGCGCCTCTTGGCAGTCCTACGAGCAGTACTTC
clone size: few; D gene: NA; V gene: TRBV6-5; J gene: TRBJ1-3; CDR3 protein: CASSYSPPARGFSGNTIYF; CDR3 DNA: TGTGCCAGCAGTTACTCACCTCCCGCTCGGGGGTTCTCTGGAAACACCATATATTTT
clone size: few; D gene: NA; V gene: TRBV4-1; J gene: TRBJ1-1; CDR3 protein: CASSQIGELTEAFF; CDR3 DNA: TGCGCCAGCAGCCAAATAGGGGAACTCACTGAAGCTTTCTTT